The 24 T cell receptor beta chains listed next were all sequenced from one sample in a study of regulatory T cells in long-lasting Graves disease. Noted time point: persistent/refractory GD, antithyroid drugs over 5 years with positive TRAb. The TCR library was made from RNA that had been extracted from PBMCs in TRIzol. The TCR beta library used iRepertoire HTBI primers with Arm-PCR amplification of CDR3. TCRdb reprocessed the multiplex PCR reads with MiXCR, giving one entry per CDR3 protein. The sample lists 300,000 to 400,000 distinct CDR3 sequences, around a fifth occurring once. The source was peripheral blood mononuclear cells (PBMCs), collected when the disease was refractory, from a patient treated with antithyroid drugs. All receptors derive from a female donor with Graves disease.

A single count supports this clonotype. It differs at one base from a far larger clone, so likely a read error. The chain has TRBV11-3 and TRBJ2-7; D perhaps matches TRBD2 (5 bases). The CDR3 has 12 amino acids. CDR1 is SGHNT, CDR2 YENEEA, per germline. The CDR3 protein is CTSSQRRAEQYF. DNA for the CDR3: TGTACCAGCAGCCAGCGGAGAGCCGAGCAGTACTTC.

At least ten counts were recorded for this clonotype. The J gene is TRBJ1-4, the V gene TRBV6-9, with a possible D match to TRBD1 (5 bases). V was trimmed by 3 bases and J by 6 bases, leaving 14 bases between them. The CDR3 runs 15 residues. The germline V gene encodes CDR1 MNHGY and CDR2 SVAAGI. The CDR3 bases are TGTGCCAGCAGTTACGTCGGGGGGAAGTATGAAAAACTGTTTTTT. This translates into CASSYVGGKYEKLFF.

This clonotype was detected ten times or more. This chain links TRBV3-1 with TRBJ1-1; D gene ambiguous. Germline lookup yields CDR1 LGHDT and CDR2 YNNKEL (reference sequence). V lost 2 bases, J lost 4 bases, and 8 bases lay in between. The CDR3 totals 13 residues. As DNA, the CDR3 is TGTGCCAGCAGCCAAAGCGGGTTCACTGAAGCTTTCTTT. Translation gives CASSQSGFTEAFF.

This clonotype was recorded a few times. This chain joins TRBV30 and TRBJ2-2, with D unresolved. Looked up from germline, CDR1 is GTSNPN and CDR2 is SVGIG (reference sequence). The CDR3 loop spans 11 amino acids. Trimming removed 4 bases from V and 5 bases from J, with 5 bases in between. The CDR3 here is CAWKDTGELFF. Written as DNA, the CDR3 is TGTGCCTGGAAGGATACCGGGGAGCTGTTTTTT.

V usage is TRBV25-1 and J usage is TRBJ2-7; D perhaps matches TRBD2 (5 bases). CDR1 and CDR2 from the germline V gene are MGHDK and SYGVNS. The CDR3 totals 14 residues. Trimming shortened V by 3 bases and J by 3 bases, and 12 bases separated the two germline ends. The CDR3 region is CASSDDARVYEQYF. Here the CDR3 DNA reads TGTGCCAGCAGTGACGACGCGCGGGTCTACGAGCAGTACTTC.

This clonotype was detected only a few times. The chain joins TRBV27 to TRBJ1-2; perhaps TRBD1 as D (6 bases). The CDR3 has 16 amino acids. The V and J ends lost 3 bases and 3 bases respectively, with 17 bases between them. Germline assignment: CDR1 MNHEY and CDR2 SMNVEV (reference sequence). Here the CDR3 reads CASSLETGKPYYGYTF. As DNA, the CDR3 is TGTGCCAGCAGTTTGGAAACAGGGAAACCCTACTATGGCTACACCTTC.

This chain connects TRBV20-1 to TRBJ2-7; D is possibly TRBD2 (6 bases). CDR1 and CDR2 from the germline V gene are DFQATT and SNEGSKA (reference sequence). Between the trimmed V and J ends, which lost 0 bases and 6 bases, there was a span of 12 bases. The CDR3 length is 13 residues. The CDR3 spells CSARDYPGSEQYF. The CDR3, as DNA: TGCAGTGCTAGAGATTACCCCGGGAGCGAGCAGTACTTC.

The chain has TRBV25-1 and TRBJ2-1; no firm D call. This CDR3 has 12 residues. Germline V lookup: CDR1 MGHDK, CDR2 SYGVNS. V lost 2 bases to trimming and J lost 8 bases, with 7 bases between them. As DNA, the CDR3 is TGTGCCAGCAGTGAAACATGGGATGAGCAGTTCTTC. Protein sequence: CASSETWDEQFF.

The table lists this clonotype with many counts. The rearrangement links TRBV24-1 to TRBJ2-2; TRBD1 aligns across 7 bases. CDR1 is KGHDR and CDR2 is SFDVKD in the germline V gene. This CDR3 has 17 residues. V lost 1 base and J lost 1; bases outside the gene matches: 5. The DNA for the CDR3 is TGTGCCACCAGTGATTTCCACCGGACAGGGAACACCGGGGAGCTGTTTTTT. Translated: CATSDFHRTGNTGELFF.

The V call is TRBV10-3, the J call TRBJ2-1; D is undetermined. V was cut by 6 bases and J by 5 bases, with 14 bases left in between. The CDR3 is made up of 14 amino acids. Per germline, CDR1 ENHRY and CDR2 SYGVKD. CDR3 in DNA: TGTGCCATCAGGGATACTCGAGCCGACAATGAGCAGTTCTTC. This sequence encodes CAIRDTRADNEQFF.

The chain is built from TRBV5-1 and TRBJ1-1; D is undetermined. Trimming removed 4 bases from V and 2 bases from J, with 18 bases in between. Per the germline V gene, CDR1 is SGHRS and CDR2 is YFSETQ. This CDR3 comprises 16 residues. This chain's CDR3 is CASSPGRGYGNTEAFF. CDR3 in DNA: TGCGCCAGCAGCCCCGGACGCGGATACGGAAACACTGAAGCTTTCTTT.

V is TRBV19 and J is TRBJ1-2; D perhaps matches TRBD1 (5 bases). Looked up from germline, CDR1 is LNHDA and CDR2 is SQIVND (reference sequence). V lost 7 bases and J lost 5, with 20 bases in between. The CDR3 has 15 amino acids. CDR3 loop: CASTGGGRGAYGYTF. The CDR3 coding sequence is TGTGCCAGTACCGGTGGGGGAAGGGGCGCGTATGGCTACACCTTC. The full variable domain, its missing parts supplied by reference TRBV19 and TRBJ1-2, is DGGITQSPKYLFRKEGQNVTLSCEQNLNHDAMYWYRQDPGQGLRLIYYSQIVNDFQKGDIAEGYSVSREKKESFPLTVTSAQKNPTAFYLCASTGGGRGAYGYTFGSGTRLTVV.

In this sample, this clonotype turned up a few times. The CDR3 is CASSTSGTEAFF. Here the CDR3 DNA reads TGCGCCAGCAGTACTTCCGGGACCGAAGCTTTCTTT. The chain couples TRBV10-2 to TRBJ1-1; tentative D call: TRBD1 (5 bases). CDR3 length equals 12 residues. Trimming stripped 5 bases from V and 8 bases from J, with 12 bases between. Looked up from germline, CDR1 is WSHSY and CDR2 is SAAADI.

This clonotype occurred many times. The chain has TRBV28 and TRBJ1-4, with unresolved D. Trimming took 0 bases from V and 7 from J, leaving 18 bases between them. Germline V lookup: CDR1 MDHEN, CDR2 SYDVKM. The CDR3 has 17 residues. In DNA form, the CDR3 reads TGTGCCAGCAGTTTATGGTCTTTAGGAGGGCGGCGTGAAAAACTGTTTTTT. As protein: CASSLWSLGGRREKLFF.

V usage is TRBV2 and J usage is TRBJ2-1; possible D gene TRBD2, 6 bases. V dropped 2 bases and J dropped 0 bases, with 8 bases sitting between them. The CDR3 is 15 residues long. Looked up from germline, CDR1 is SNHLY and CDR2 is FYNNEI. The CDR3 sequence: CASSEWEDSYNEQFF. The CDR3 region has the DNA TGTGCCAGCAGTGAATGGGAGGACTCCTACAATGAGCAGTTCTTC.

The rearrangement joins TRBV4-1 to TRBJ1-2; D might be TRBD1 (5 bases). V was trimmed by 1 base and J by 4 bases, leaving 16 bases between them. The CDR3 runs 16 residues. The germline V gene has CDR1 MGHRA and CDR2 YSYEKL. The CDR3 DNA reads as TGCGCCAGCAGCCAAGTTTTGGGACTGATGCCCTATGGCTACACCTTC. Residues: CASSQVLGLMPYGYTF.

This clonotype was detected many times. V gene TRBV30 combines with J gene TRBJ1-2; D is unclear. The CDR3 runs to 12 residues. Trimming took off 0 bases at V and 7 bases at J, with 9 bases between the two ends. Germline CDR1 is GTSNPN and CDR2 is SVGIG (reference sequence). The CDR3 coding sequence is TGTGCCTGGAGTGTAGCGGTCACTGGCTACACCTTC. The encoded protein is CAWSVAVTGYTF.

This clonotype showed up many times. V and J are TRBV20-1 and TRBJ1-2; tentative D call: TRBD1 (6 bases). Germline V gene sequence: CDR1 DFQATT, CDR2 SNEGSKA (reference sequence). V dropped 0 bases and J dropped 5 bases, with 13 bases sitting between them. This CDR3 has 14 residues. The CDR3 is CSARDRDNLYGYTF. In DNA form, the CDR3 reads TGCAGTGCTAGAGATCGGGACAATCTATATGGCTACACCTTC.

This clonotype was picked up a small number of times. CDR3 sequence reads: CASIFGGSEAFF. CDR3 in DNA: TGTGCCAGCATCTTTGGGGGTAGTGAAGCTTTCTTT. This chain connects TRBV7-9 to TRBJ1-1; weak D call: TRBD1 (5 bases). Trimming cost V 7 bases and J 7 bases, with 13 bases left between them. The CDR3 spans 12 residues. Germline CDR1 SEHNR, CDR2 FQNEAQ (reference sequence).

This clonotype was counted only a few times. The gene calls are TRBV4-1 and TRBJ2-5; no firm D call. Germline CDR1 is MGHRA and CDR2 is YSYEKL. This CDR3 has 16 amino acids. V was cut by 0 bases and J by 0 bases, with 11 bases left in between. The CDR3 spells CASSQDPLADQETQYF. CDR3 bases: TGCGCCAGCAGCCAAGACCCCTTAGCAGACCAAGAGACCCAGTACTTC.

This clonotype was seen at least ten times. The CDR3 reads CASSLWDRDYEQYF. CDR3 bases: TGTGCCAGCAGCTTATGGGACAGGGACTACGAGCAGTACTTC. The chain is built from TRBV7-8 and TRBJ2-7; 9 bases are shared with TRBD1. The CDR3 has 14 amino acids. J lost 3 bases, V lost 2 bases, and 2 bases had no gene match. Germline V gene data show CDR1 as SGHVS and CDR2 as FQNEAQ. Filled out from reference TRBV7-8 and TRBJ2-7, the complete variable domain reads GAGVSQSPRYKVAKRGQDVALRCDPISGHVSLFWYQQALGQGPEFLTYFQNEAQLDKSGLPSDRFFAERPEGSVSTLKIQRTQQEDSAVYLCASSLWDRDYEQYFGPGTRLTVT.

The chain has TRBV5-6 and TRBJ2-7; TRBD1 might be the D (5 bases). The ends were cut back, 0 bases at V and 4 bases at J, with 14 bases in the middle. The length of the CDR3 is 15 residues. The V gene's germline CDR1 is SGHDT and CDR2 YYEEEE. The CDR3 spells CASSLAAGFRYEQYF. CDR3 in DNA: TGTGCCAGCAGCTTGGCCGCAGGGTTTCGGTACGAGCAGTACTTC.

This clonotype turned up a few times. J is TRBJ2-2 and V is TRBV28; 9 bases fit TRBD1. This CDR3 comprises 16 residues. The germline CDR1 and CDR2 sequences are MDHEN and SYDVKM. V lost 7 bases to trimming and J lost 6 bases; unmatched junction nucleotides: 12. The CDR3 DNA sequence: TGTGCCAGCACCCCAGGACAGGGGAGTGGGGCCGGGGAGCTGTTTTTT. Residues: CASTPGQGSGAGELFF.

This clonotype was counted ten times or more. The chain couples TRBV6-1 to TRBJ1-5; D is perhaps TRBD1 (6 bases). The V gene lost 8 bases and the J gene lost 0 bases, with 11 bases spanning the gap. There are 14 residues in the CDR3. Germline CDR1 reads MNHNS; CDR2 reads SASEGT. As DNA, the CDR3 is TGTGCCAGCGGCAACAGGGTTAGCAATCAGCCCCAGCATTTT. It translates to CASGNRVSNQPQHF.